Sequencing of this TCR beta chain was carried out in a study of shared clonotypes between healthy human individuals. Study-level findings and limits: The diversity represented, both genetic and in exposure history, was limited by few donors. Approximately 5% of naive CD4 clonotypes were shared across a handful of donors.

The method was immunoSEQ multiplex PCR; TCRdb's version includes in-frame clones alone and lacks a portion of them. The sample includes nearly 2 million clones, approximately 95% seen only once; the top ten take 1% to 1.5%. The CDR3 has 13 amino acids. Germline-derived CDR1 and CDR2 are MNHEY and SMNVEV (reference sequence). Trimming at V came to 8 bases and at J to 4 bases, leaving 4 bases not matched to a gene. Comments on this clone: As yet, its antigen is unknown.

CD45RO-negative, CCR7-selected cells formed the naive CD8 fraction, which excluded terminally differentiated effector memory CD45RA+ cells. The TCR originated in a man aged 18 to 29 in good health. V and J are TRBV27 and TRBJ1-2, with 10 bases identical to TRBD1. The source material was naive CD8+ T cells sorted from blood. As DNA, the CDR3 is TGTGCCAGCGGGACAGGGGCTATCTATGGCTACACCTTC. Its protein product is CASGTGAIYGYTF.